Listed below are T cell receptor beta chains from one sample, sequenced in a study of T cells in narcolepsy. Using immunoSEQ multiplex PCR, the repertoire was profiled, and TCRdb retains in-frame clones only, with some absent. The table shows approximately 26,000 clones, with more than 65% occurring only once. Sequencing was performed on memory (CD45RA-) CD4+ T cells from blood. Every receptor here comes from a human donor in good health. CDR3s include the opening cysteine and the closing phenylalanine or tryptophan. The size of a clone is reported for some rows only, either as once, few or many, or as a class for expanded clones.

abundance,v_gene,CDR3aa
NA,TRBV30,CAWSPLQGSPGNTIYF
once,TRBV30,CAWRERGHQETQYF
NA,TRBV5-6,CASSPTGGRADGYTF
NA,TRBV5-6,CASSFRQVEREQYF
few,TRBV5-1,CASSLEGAIAGKIDTQYF
NA,TRBV7-2,CASTSGTVSNQPQHF
NA,TRBV12-5,CASGESTDTQYF
NA,TRBV12-5,CASGLDGELFF
once,TRBV19,CASSTWRGTSDSYEQYF
NA,TRBV4-3,CASSQLGQGKGEQYF